This TCR beta chain was sequenced in a study of PD-1 blockade in classical Hodgkin lymphoma. Broader study findings: Nivolumab initiated under 1 year post-ASCT led to patient exclusion. CD4+ TCR diversity, unlike CD8+, rose significantly by C4D1.

The CDR3 totals 13 residues. Germline CDR1 and CDR2: MNHNY and SVGAGI (reference sequence). V was pared by 6 bases and J by 3 bases, with 11 bases between. This clone has a handful of counts. The antigen is undetermined. Noted time point: cycle 4 day 1 (C4D1), after six to seven weeks of nivolumab. Every patient had relapsed following autologous stem cell transplantation, and cohorts differed in brentuximab vedotin exposure. Data came from immunoSEQ multiplex PCR; TCRdb stores just in-frame clones and leaves some out. This table holds roughly 40,000 clones, 60% to 75% found once. This sequence joins TRBV6-6 and TRBJ1-1; D gene unclear. The receptor was derived from a human donor with classical Hodgkin lymphoma. The sample in question was peripheral blood mononuclear cells (PBMCs), obtained before the fourth cycle of nivolumab. DNA of the CDR3: TGTGCCAGCAGCTCTTATCAAGACACTGAAGCTTTCTTT. Its protein is CASSSYQDTEAFF.